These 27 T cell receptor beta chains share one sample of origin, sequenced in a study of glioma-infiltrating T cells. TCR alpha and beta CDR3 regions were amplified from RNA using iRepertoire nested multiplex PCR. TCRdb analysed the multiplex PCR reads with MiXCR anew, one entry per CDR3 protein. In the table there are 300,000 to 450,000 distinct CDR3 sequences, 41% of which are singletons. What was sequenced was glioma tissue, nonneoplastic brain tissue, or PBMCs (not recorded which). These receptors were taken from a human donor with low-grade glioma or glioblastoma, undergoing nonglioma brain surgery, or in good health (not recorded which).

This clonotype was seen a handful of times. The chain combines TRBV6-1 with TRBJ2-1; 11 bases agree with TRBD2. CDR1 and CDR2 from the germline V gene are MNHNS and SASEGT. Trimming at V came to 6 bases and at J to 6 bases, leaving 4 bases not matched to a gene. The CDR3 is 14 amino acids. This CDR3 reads CASRTSGNSNEQFF. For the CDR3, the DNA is TGTGCCAGCAGGACTAGCGGGAATTCCAATGAGCAGTTCTTC.

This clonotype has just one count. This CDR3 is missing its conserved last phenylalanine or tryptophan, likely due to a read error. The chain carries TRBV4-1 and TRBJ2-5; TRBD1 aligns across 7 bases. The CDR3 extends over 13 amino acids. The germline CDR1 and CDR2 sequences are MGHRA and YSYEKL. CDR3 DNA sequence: TGTGCCAGCAGCCAGGGACAGCAAGAGACCCAGTACCTC. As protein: CASSQGQQETQYL.

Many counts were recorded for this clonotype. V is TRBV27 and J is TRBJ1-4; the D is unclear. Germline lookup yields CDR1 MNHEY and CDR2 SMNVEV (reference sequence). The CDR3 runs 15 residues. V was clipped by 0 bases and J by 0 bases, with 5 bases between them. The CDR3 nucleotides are TGTGCCAGCAGTTTATCTTCCGCAACTAATGAAAAACTGTTTTTT. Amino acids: CASSLSSATNEKLFF.

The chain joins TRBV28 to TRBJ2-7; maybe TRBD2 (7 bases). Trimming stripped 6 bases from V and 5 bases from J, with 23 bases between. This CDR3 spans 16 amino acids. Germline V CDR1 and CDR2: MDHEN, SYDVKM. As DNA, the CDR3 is TGTGCCAGCAGCTTAGCGGTCAGGGGAGGGAGGGACGAGCAGTACTTC. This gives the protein CASSLAVRGGRDEQYF.

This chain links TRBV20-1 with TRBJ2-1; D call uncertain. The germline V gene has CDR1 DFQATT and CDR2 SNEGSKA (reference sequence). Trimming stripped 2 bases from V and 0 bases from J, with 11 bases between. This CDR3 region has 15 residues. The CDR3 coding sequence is TGCAGTGCTAGATGGGGTTTGAGCTCCTACAATGAGCAGTTCTTC. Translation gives CSARWGLSSYNEQFF.

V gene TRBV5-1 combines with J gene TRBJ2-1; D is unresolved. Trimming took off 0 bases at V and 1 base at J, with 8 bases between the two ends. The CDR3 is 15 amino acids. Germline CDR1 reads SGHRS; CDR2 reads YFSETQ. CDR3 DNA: TGCGCCAGCAGCTTGGATCCGGGTTCCTACAATGAGCAGTTCTTC. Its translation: CASSLDPGSYNEQFF. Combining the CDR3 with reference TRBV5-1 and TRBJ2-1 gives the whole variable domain KAGVTQTPRYLIKTRGQQVTLSCSPISGHRSVSWYQQTPGQGLQFLFEYFSETQRNKGNFPGRFSGRQFSNSRSEMNVSTLELGDSALYLCASSLDPGSYNEQFFGPGTRLTVL.

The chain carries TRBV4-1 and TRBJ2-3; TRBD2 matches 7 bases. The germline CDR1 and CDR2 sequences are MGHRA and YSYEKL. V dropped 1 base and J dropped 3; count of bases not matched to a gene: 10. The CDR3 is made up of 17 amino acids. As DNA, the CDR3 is TGCGCCAGCAGCCAAGTAATCGGGGGGAGAGGGACAGATACGCAGTATTTT. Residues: CASSQVIGGRGTDTQYF.

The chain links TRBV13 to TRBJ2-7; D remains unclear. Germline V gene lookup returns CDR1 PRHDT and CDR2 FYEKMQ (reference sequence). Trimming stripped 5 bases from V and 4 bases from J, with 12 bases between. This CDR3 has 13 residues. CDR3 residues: CASSQGTAYEQYF. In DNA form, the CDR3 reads TGTGCCAGCAGCCAAGGCACAGCTTACGAGCAGTACTTC.

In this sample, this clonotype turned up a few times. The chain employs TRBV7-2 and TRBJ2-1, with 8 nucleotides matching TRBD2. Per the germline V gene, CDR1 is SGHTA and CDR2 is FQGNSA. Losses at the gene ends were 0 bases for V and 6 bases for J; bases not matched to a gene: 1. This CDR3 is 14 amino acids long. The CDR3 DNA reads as TGTGCCAGCAGCTTAGCGGGGACTAGCAATGAGCAGTTCTTC. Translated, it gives CASSLAGTSNEQFF.

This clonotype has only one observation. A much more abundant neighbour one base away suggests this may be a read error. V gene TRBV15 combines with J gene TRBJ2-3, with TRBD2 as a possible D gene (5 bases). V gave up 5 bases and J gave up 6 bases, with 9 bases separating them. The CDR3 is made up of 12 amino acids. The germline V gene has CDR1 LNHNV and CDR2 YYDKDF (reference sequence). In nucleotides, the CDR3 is TGTGCCACCAGCCTCTCGGGGGATACGCAGTATTTT. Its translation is CATSLSGDTQYF.

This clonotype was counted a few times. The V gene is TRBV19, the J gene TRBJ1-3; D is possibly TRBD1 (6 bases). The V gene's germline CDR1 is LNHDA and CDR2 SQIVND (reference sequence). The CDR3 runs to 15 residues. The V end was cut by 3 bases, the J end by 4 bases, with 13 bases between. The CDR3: CASSIDRTDGNTIYF. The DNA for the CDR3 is TGTGCCAGTAGTATCGACCGGACAGACGGAAACACCATATATTTT.

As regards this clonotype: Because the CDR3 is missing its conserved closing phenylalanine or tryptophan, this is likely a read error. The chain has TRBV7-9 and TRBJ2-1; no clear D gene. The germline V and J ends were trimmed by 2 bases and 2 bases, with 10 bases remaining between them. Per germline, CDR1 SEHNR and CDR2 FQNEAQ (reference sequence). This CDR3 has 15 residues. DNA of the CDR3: TGTGCCAGCAGCTTAATCGGCACTACCTACAATGAGCAGTTCCTC. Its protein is CASSLIGTTYNEQFL.

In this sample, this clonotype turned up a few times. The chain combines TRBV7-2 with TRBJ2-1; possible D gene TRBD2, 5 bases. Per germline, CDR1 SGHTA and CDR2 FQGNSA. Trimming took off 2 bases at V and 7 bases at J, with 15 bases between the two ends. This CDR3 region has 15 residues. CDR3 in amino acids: CASSLRRVVGNEQFF. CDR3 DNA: TGTGCCAGCAGCTTACGGCGGGTGGTGGGGAATGAGCAGTTCTTC.

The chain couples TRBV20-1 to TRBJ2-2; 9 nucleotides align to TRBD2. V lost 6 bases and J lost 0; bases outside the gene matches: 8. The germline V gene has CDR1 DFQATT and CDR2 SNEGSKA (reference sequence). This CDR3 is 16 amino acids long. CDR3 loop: CSARAREGSNTGELFF. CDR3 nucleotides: TGCAGTGCCAGGGCGCGGGAGGGATCGAACACCGGGGAGCTGTTTTTT.

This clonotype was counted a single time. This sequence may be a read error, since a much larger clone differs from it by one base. This CDR3 reads CASSPYRYPGANVLTF. CDR3 DNA: TGTGCCAGCAGCCCCTACAGGTACCCCGGGGCCAACGTCCTGACTTTC. The V call is TRBV6-2 or TRBV6-3, the J call TRBJ2-6, with TRBD1 as a possible D gene (5 bases). The V and J ends lost 6 bases and 4 bases respectively, with 16 bases between them. Germline CDR1 MNHEY, CDR2 SVGEGT. The CDR3 extends over 16 amino acids.

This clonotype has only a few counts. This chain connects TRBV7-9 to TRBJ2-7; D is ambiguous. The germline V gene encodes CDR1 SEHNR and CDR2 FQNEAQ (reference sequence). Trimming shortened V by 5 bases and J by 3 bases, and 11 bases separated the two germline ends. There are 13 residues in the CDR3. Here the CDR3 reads CASSPGQNYEQYF. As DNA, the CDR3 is TGTGCCAGCAGCCCAGGTCAAAACTACGAGCAGTACTTC.

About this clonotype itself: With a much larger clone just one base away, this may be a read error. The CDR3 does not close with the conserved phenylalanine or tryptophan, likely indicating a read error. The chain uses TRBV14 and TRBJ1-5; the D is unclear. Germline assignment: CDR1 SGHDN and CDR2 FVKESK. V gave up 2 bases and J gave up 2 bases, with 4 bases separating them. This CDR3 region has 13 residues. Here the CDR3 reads CASSQTGNQPQHL. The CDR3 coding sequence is TGTGCCAGCAGCCAAACGGGCAATCAGCCCCAGCATCTT.

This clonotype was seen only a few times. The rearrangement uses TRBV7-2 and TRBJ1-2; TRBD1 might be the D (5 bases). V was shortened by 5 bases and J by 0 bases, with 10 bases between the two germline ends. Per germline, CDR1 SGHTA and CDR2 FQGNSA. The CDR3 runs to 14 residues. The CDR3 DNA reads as TGTGCCAGCAGCCAACCCAGGGCTAACTATGGCTACACCTTC. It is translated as CASSQPRANYGYTF.

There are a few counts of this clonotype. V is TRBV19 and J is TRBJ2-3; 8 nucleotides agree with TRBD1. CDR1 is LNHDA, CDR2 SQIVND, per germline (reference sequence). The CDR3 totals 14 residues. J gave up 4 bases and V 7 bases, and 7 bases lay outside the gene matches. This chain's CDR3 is CASTTQGAPDTQYF. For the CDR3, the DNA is TGTGCCAGTACCACGCAGGGGGCTCCAGATACGCAGTATTTT.

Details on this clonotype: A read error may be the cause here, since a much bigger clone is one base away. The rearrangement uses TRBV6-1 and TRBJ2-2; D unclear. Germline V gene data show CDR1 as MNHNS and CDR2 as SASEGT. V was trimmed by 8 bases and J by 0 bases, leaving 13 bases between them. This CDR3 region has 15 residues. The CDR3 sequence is CASASSSANTGELFF. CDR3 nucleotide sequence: TGTGCCAGCGCCTCTTCCTCAGCGAACACCGGGGAGCTGTTTTTT.

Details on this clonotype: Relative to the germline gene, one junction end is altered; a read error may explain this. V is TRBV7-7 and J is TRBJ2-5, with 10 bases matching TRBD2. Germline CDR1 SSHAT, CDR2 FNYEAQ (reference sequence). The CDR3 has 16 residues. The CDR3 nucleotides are TGCGCCAGCAGCCACCATAGCGGGAGGAAAAGAGAGACCCAGTACTTC. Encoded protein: CASSHHSGRKRETQYF.

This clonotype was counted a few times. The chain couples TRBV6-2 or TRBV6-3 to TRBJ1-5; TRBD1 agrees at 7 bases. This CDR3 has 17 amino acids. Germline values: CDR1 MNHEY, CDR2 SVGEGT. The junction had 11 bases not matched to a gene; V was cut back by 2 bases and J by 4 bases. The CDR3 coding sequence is TGTGCCAGCAGTTACCCCTCGGACAGGATGAATAATCAGCCCCAGCATTTT. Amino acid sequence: CASSYPSDRMNNQPQHF.

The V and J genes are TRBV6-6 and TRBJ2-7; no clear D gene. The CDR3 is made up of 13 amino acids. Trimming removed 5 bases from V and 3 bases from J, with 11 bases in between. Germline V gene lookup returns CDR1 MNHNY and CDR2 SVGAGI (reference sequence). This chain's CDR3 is CASSLRHRYEQYF. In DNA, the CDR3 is TGTGCCAGCAGTCTCCGACACCGCTACGAGCAGTACTTC.

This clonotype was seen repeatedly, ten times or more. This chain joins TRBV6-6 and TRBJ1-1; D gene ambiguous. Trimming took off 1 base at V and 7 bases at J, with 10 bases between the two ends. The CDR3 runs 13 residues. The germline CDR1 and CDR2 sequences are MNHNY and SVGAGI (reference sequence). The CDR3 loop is CASSYYGNVEAFF. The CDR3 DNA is TGTGCCAGCAGTTACTATGGGAATGTTGAAGCTTTCTTT.

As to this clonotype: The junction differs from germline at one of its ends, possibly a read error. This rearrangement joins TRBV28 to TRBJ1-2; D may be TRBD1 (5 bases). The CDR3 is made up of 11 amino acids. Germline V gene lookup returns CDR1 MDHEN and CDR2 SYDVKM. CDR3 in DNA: TGTGCCACCCGGGGCAACTATGGCTACGCCTTC. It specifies CATRGNYGYAF.

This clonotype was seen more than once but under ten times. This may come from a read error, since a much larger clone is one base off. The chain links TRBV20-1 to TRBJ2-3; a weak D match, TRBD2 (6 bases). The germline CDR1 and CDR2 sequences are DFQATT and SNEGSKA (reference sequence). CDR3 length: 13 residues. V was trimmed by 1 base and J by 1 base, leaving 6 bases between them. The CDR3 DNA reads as TGCAGTGCTAGAGTAGCGGGCACAGATACGCAGTATTTT. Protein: CSARVAGTDTQYF.

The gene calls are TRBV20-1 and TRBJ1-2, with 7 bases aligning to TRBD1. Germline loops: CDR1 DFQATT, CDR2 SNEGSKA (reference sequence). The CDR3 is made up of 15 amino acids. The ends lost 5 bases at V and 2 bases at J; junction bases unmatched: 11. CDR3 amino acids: CSAWVRGGLNYGYTF. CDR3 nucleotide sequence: TGCAGTGCTTGGGTCAGGGGGGGTTTGAACTATGGCTACACCTTC.